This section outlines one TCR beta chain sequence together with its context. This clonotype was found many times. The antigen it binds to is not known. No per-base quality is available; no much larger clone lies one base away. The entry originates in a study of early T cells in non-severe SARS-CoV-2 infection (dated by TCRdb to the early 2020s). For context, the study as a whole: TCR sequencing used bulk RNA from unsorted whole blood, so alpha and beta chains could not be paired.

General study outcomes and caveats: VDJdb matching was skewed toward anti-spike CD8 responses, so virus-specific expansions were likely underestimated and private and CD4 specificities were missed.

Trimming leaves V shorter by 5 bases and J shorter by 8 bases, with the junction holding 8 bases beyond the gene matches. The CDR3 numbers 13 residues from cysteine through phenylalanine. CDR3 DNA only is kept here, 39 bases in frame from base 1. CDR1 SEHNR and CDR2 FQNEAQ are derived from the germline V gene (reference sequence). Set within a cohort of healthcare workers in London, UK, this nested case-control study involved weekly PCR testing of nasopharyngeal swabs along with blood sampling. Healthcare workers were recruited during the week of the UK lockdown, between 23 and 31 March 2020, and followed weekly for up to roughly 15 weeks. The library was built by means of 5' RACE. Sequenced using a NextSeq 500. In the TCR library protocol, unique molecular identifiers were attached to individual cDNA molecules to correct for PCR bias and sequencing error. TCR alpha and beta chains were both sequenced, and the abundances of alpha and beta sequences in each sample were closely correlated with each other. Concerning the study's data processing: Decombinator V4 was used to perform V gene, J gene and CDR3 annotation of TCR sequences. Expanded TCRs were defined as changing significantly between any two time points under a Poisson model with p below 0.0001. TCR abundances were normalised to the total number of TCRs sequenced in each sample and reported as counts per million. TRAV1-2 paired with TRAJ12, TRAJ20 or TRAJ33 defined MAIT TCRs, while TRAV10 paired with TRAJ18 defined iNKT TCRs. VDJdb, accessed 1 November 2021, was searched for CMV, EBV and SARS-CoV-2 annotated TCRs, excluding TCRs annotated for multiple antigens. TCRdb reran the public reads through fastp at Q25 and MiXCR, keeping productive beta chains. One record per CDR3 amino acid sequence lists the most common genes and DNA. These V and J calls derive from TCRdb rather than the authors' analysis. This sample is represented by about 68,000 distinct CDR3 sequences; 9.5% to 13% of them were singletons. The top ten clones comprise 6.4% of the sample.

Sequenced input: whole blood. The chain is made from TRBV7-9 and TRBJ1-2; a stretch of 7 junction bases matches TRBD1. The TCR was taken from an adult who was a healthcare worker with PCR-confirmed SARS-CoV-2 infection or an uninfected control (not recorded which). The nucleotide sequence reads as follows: TGTGCCAGCAGCAATGGACAGGTGTACGGCTACACCTTC. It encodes CASSNGQVYGYTF.